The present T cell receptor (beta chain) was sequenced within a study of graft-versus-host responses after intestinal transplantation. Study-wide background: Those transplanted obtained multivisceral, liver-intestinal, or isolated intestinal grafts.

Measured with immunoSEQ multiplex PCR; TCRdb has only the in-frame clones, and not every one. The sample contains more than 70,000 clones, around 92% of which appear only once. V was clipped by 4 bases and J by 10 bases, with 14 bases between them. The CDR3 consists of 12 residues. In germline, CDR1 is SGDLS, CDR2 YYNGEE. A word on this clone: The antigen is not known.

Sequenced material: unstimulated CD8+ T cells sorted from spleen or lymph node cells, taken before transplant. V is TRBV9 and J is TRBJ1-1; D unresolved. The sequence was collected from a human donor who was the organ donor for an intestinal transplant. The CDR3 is CASSPGGLGAFF. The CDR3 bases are TGTGCCAGCAGCCCGGGAGGTCTTGGAGCTTTCTTT.